This TCR beta chain was sequenced for a study of molecular identifiers for immune sequencing clone quantification. The study, taken as a whole, reports: A single cell's spiked Jurkat TCR RNA was reportedly detectable among more than 950,000 naive cells.

The sample holds many counts of this clonotype. Its specificity is not known. V gave up 0 bases and J gave up 2 bases, with 10 bases separating them. Germline values: CDR1 LGHNA, CDR2 YSLEER. The CDR3 runs 15 residues. Naive CD8 T cells, phenotype CD8+CD4-CCR7+CD45RA+, were sorted. Listed TCR primers, together with previously described methods, were used for the bulk TCR libraries. TCRdb itself ran the PCR reads through MiXCR, one entry per CDR3 protein. The sample lists a few hundred thousand distinct CDR3 sequences, around 23% occurring once. J is TRBJ1-1 and V is TRBV4-3; D gene ambiguous. Sequenced material: naive CD8+ T cells from blood, with Jurkat cell RNA spiked in. The subset was: FACS-sorted CD8+CD4-CCR7+CD45RA+ naive T cells. The TCR originated in a human donor in good health. Some libraries in this study had Jurkat cell RNA spiked in. The CDR3 DNA follows: TGCGCCAGCAGCCAAGATCCTGCAGCTAACACTGAAGCTTTCTTT. This encodes CASSQDPAANTEAFF.